The 2 T cell receptor beta chains listed next were all sequenced from one sample in a study of blood T cell repertoires in COVID-19. The table came from immunoSEQ multiplex PCR; TCRdb's copy has only in-frame clones and leaves some out. The repertoire holds over 85,000 clones, with around 72% as singletons. Sequences were obtained from peripheral blood. Receptor source: a man between 70 and 80 years old with acute or convalescent COVID-19.

The chain combines TRBV6-5 with TRBJ1-3, with no clear D. V was clipped by 2 bases and J by 0 bases, with 8 bases between them. Germline CDR1 MNHEY, CDR2 SVGAGI. The CDR3 runs to 15 residues. The CDR3 spells CASSYGWSSGNTIYF. CDR3 nucleotide sequence: TGTGCCAGCAGTTACGGCTGGAGCTCTGGAAACACCATATATTTT.

The J gene is TRBJ2-2, the V gene TRBV2; TRBD1 agrees at 8 bases. Germline V gene data show CDR1 as SNHLY and CDR2 as FYNNEI. V shed 8 bases, J shed 10 bases, and the junction held 9 bases outside the gene matches. This CDR3 region has 13 residues. The CDR3 DNA reads TGTGCCAGCTGCAGGGGGCCCCTCGCGGAGCTGTTTTTT. This sequence encodes CASCRGPLAELFF.